This T cell receptor beta chain was sequenced for a study of blood T cell repertoires in COVID-19. Across the study: Sources were T cells, B-cell-depleted T cells, or PBMCs; the material itself was cDNA or gDNA.

As handled by the study authors: Reference gene primer amplification gave estimated nucleated cell counts. TCRdb's table, derived via immunoSEQ multiplex PCR, lists solely in-frame clones and lacks some. The DNA was the basis for D and trimming; V, J and clone size are from that table. This table holds 150,000 to 200,000 clones, roughly 80% found once. The ends were cut back, 6 bases at V and 8 bases at J, with 14 bases in the middle. CDR3 length: 13 amino acids. CDR1 WSHSY and CDR2 SAAADI come from the germline V gene. The TCR sequence derives from a woman aged 40 to 50 with COVID-19, enrolled during active disease. The sequenced sample was peripheral blood. This sequence joins TRBV10-2 and TRBJ2-1; D might be TRBD1 (6 bases). CDR3 nucleotide sequence: TGCGCCAGCAGGGGACAAGGCAGGGATGAGCAGTTCTTC. This gives the protein CASRGQGRDEQFF.